The 21 T cell receptor beta chains in this list originate from one sample, sequenced in a study of T cells after yellow fever vaccination. TCRdb processed the 5' RACE reads anew with MiXCR; each CDR3 protein has one entry. The table includes around 70,000 distinct CDR3 sequences, approximately 6.5% detected once. The sample in question was CD8+ T cells sorted from PBMCs, obtained less than 6 days after the first yellow fever vaccination. The source is a man aged 18 to 29 who received the YFV17D yellow fever vaccine.

This clonotype has a count of ten or more. The V gene is TRBV12-3 or TRBV12-4, the J gene TRBJ2-3; D is uncertain. V dropped 8 bases and J dropped 2 bases, with 11 bases sitting between them. The CDR3 covers 13 residues. The CDR3 bases are TGTGCCAGCCGGAAAGACCTCACAGATACGCAGTATTTT. Protein product: CASRKDLTDTQYF.

This clonotype came up many times. V gene TRBV20-1 combines with J gene TRBJ2-1; D is possibly TRBD2 (7 bases). The V gene's germline CDR1 is DFQATT and CDR2 SNEGSKA (reference sequence). Trimming took 0 bases from V and 3 from J, leaving 15 bases between them. The CDR3 totals 16 residues. CDR3 sequence: CSARDPAGAVYNEQFF. The DNA for the CDR3 is TGCAGTGCTAGAGATCCCGCGGGGGCGGTCTACAATGAGCAGTTCTTC.

Notes on this clonotype: This could be a read error, since a much larger clone is one nucleotide away. The chain joins TRBV5-1 to TRBJ1-5; D ambiguous. Germline CDR1 is SGHRS and CDR2 is YFSETQ. The ends were cut back, 2 bases at V and 6 bases at J, with 6 bases in the middle. This CDR3 is 12 amino acids long. This chain's CDR3 is CASSFDLQPQHF. The CDR3 DNA follows: TGCGCCAGCAGCTTTGACCTTCAGCCCCAGCATTTT.

The chain's CDR3 is CASSPGQVRYGYTF. Written as DNA, the CDR3 is TGTGCCAGCAGTCCGGGACAGGTCCGGTATGGCTACACCTTC. The chain has TRBV12-3 or TRBV12-4 and TRBJ1-2, with TRBD1 matching 8 bases. The length of the CDR3 is 14 residues. Losses at the gene ends were 5 bases for V and 5 bases for J; bases not matched to a gene: 7.

The sample holds a few counts of this clonotype. This chain links TRBV4-1 with TRBJ1-1; TRBD1 is a possible D gene (5 bases). Germline-derived CDR1 and CDR2 are MGHRA and YSYEKL. Between the trimmed V and J ends, which lost 0 bases and 7 bases, there was a span of 15 bases. The CDR3 is 15 amino acids. The CDR3 region is CASSQDLRRGGEAFF. The CDR3, as DNA: TGCGCCAGCAGCCAAGATCTTCGTCGGGGGGGTGAAGCTTTCTTT.

This clonotype has a handful of counts. The chain recombines TRBV12-3 or TRBV12-4 with TRBJ2-1, with TRBD2 identical over 11 bases. The V and J ends lost 3 bases and 6 bases, in that order; junction bases with no gene match: 4. This CDR3 spans 15 amino acids. The CDR3 loop reads CASSFSGGAFNEQFF. The DNA of the CDR3 is TGTGCCAGCAGTTTTAGCGGGGGGGCCTTCAATGAGCAGTTCTTC.

This clonotype appeared a few times. The genes are TRBV20-1 and TRBJ2-7; 8 bases are shared with TRBD1. V lost 6 bases to trimming and J lost 5 bases; unmatched junction nucleotides: 3. Per the germline V gene, CDR1 is DFQATT and CDR2 is SNEGSKA (reference sequence). The CDR3 has 11 residues. The CDR3 sequence is CSAEQGDEQYV. The DNA of the CDR3 is TGCAGTGCGGAACAGGGGGACGAGCAGTACGTC.

This clonotype showed up just a few times. The rearrangement uses TRBV20-1 and TRBJ2-7; D is uncertain. V was pared by 0 bases and J by 0 bases, with 15 bases between. Germline assignment: CDR1 DFQATT and CDR2 SNEGSKA (reference sequence). The CDR3 runs 16 residues. CDR3 sequence: CSARDFTGSSSYEQYF. The CDR3 DNA sequence: TGCAGTGCTAGAGATTTCACCGGATCTAGCTCCTACGAGCAGTACTTC.

This clonotype was observed many times. J is TRBJ1-1 and V is TRBV7-6; a weak D match, TRBD1 (5 bases). Germline V gene sequence: CDR1 SGHVS, CDR2 FNYEAQ. Trimming cost V 3 bases and J 5 bases, with 22 bases left between them. This CDR3 spans 17 amino acids. CDR3 DNA: TGTGCCAGCAGCTTTAAGACATCGGGACCCCTAGGAACTGAAGCTTTCTTT. Its translation: CASSFKTSGPLGTEAFF.

The V and J genes are TRBV5-6 and TRBJ2-7, with D possibly matching TRBD2 (5 bases). CDR3 length: 15 amino acids. Trimming left V 3 bases short and J 3 bases short, with 16 bases between. Germline CDR1 is SGHDT and CDR2 is YYEEEE. CDR3 residues: CASSSGAGGYYEQYF. The CDR3 region has the DNA TGTGCCAGCAGCTCTGGCGCGGGCGGCTACTACGAGCAGTACTTC. The variable domain in full, completed from reference TRBV5-6 and TRBJ2-7, reads DAGVTQSPTHLIKTRGQQVTLRCSPKSGHDTVSWYQQALGQGPQFIFQYYEEEERQRGNFPDRFSGHQFPNYSSELNVNALLLGDSALYLCASSSGAGGYYEQYFGPGTRLTVT.

This clonotype was seen a few times. This chain connects TRBV9 to TRBJ1-5; D perhaps matches TRBD1 (6 bases). Trimming removed 3 bases from V and 9 bases from J, with 16 bases in between. The CDR3 is 14 amino acids. Germline assignment: CDR1 SGDLS and CDR2 YYNGEE. This CDR3 reads CASSADSTIVPQHF. The CDR3 DNA follows: TGTGCCAGCAGCGCGGACAGCACAATTGTGCCCCAGCATTTT.

This clonotype was observed at least ten times. The chain has TRBV5-1 and TRBJ2-6; TRBD1 agrees at 7 bases. J lost 2 bases, V lost 4 bases, and 12 bases had no gene match. The CDR3 covers 18 residues. Germline CDR1 and CDR2: SGHRS and YFSETQ. DNA for the CDR3: TGCGCCAGCAGCGGGCACAGGGGCTTGATTCCTGGGGCCAACGTCCTGACTTTC. Its protein is CASSGHRGLIPGANVLTF.

At least ten counts were recorded for this clonotype. This chain uses TRBV7-8 with TRBJ2-2; D is undetermined. The V gene's germline CDR1 is SGHVS and CDR2 FQNEAQ. The CDR3 extends over 15 amino acids. V was pared by 3 bases and J by 0 bases, with 8 bases between. The CDR3 loop reads CASSFHESNTGELFF. The CDR3 bases are TGTGCCAGCAGCTTTCATGAATCGAACACCGGGGAGCTGTTTTTT.

This clonotype has only a few counts. This chain joins TRBV5-1 and TRBJ2-5, with D tentatively TRBD2 (6 bases). This CDR3 has 17 residues. V lost 2 bases and J lost 4, with 21 bases in between. The germline V gene encodes CDR1 SGHRS and CDR2 YFSETQ. The DNA of the CDR3 is TGCGCCAGCAGCTTTCAAACGATCTATGGGGGAGGAGAGACCCAGTACTTC. Its protein is CASSFQTIYGGGETQYF.

This clonotype was counted at least ten times. The chain uses TRBV7-8 and TRBJ2-3; tentative D call: TRBD2 (7 bases). V gave up 5 bases and J gave up 0 bases, with 12 bases separating them. The CDR3 contains 15 residues. Looked up from germline, CDR1 is SGHVS and CDR2 is FQNEAQ. DNA of the CDR3: TGTGCCAGCAGCCTACGGGGGGCTAGCACAGATACGCAGTATTTT. Its translation: CASSLRGASTDTQYF. Using reference TRBV7-8 and TRBJ2-3 for the parts outside the CDR3, the full variable domain is GAGVSQSPRYKVAKRGQDVALRCDPISGHVSLFWYQQALGQGPEFLTYFQNEAQLDKSGLPSDRFFAERPEGSVSTLKIQRTQQEDSAVYLCASSLRGASTDTQYFGPGTRLTVL.

This chain connects TRBV7-8 to TRBJ2-3, with 10 bases identical to TRBD2. The length of the CDR3 is 15 residues. The germline CDR1 and CDR2 sequences are SGHVS and FQNEAQ. With V trimmed by 5 bases and J by 2 bases, 4 bases remained unmatched. In DNA, the CDR3 is TGTGCCAGCAGCATAAGCGGGGGGGCCACAGATACGCAGTATTTT. This sequence encodes CASSISGGATDTQYF.

The sample holds many counts of this clonotype. This rearrangement joins TRBV11-2 to TRBJ2-7; D remains ambiguous. Trimming cost V 2 bases and J 6 bases, with 8 bases left between them. This CDR3 region has 12 residues. Germline values: CDR1 SGHAT, CDR2 FQNNGV. The CDR3 DNA is TGTGCCAGCAGCTTACCTGGGTGCGAGCAGTACTTC. Translation gives CASSLPGCEQYF.

Only a few counts were recorded for this clonotype. The chain links TRBV27 to TRBJ2-7; TRBD1 agrees at 7 bases. The CDR3 length is 14 residues. The ends lost 3 bases at V and 0 bases at J; junction bases unmatched: 2. Per the germline V gene, CDR1 is MNHEY and CDR2 is SMNVEV (reference sequence). CDR3 sequence (DNA): TGTGCCAGCAGTTTTACAGGGGTCTCCTACGAGCAGTACTTC. It codes for CASSFTGVSYEQYF.

This clonotype was observed at least ten times. The J gene is TRBJ1-6, the V gene TRBV27; D is ambiguous. The CDR3 spans 10 residues. Germline V CDR1 and CDR2: MNHEY, SMNVEV (reference sequence). Trimming took off 8 bases at V and 10 bases at J, with 6 bases between the two ends. This CDR3 reads CASGSSPLHF. DNA for the CDR3: TGTGCCAGCGGTTCATCACCCCTCCACTTT.

This clonotype was seen a single time. The rearrangement uses TRBV7-9 and TRBJ2-3; 13 bases fit TRBD2. This CDR3 comprises 16 residues. Germline V CDR1 and CDR2: SEHNR, FQNEAQ (reference sequence). Unmatched junction bases numbered 5, after V lost 5 bases and J lost 3 bases. CDR3 DNA sequence: TGTGCCAGCAGCCCCCGGACTAGCGGGGGAACAGATACGCAGTATTTT. Protein sequence: CASSPRTSGGTDTQYF.

This clonotype was detected only a few times. This chain joins TRBV6-5 and TRBJ1-2; 10 nucleotides align to TRBD1. The CDR3 has 16 residues. J was trimmed by 6 bases and V by 0 bases; bases with no gene match: 7. The V gene's germline CDR1 is MNHEY and CDR2 SVGAGI. The CDR3 DNA is TGTGCCAGCAGTTACTCTCTGGGACAGGGGTGGGATGGCTACACCTTC. Protein sequence: CASSYSLGQGWDGYTF.